The 4 T cell receptor beta chains reported below all come from one sample, sequenced in a study of T cell responses to AZD1222 COVID-19 vaccine (dated by TCRdb to the early 2020s). The time point label of this sample denotes: baseline before first vaccination. Libraries were prepared through the immunoSEQ multiplex PCR assay. What TCRdb holds here is the immuneACCESS table cut down to in-frame rearrangements. Part of the clones is not present; checked against another copy, under half of the missing clones reflect an unresolved V gene, and the others are unexplained. The sample table records 60,000 or so clones; around 84% of these occur just once. The ten biggest clones cover roughly 20% of the sample. This material consisted of peripheral blood, taken on day 0 of AZD1222 vaccination. The source of these receptors is an adult in good health.

The chain combines TRBV6-2 or TRBV6-3 with TRBJ2-7; TRBD2 aligns across 9 bases. V was clipped by 2 bases and J by 6 bases; unmatched bases: 14. This CDR3 has 17 amino acids. CDR1 is MNHEY, CDR2 SVGEGT, per germline. CDR3 bases: TGTGCCAGCAGTTACGCCTCCGGGACTAGCTGGCTCGCCGAGCAGTACTTC. Residues: CASSYASGTSWLAEQYF.

V is TRBV6-2 or TRBV6-3 and J is TRBJ2-7, with a possible D match to TRBD2 (5 bases). Germline assignment: CDR1 MNHEY and CDR2 SVGEGT. The CDR3 is 14 amino acids. V was cut by 7 bases and J by 5 bases, with 18 bases left in between. The CDR3 DNA follows: TGTGCCAGCACCCCGGGAAAGATTTTCGACGAGCAGTACTTC. This codes for CASTPGKIFDEQYF.

The rearrangement links TRBV2 to TRBJ1-2; D unresolved. Trimming took off 2 bases at V and 0 bases at J, with 22 bases between the two ends. Looked up from germline, CDR1 is SNHLY and CDR2 is FYNNEI. The CDR3 is 19 amino acids. The CDR3 coding sequence is TGTGCCAGCAGTGAAAGGACGGGCATAGATCCATTAGCTAACTATGGCTACACCTTC. Amino acids: CASSERTGIDPLANYGYTF.

V gene TRBV19 combines with J gene TRBJ1-1, with a weak D call TRBD1 (5 bases). CDR1 LNHDA and CDR2 SQIVND come from the germline V gene (reference sequence). Trimming stripped 5 bases from V and 6 bases from J, with 19 bases between. This CDR3 region has 15 residues. The CDR3: CASSLRGPGRAEAFF. As DNA, the CDR3 is TGTGCCAGTAGTTTAAGGGGACCAGGTAGGGCTGAAGCTTTCTTT.